Each of the 17 T cell receptor beta chains below was sequenced from the same sample in a study of shared clonotypes between healthy human individuals. Assay used: immunoSEQ multiplex PCR; TCRdb lists only in-frame clones, some missing. The repertoire includes 2.3 million or so clones, about 92% of them detected once, and roughly 0.36% sits in the top ten. Sample: naive CD4+ T cells from PBMCs. Specified subset: CD45RA+ positively selected. The receptors were sampled from a man aged 18 to 29 in good health. Some clones in this sample may be carry-over from other donors' samples.

V and J are TRBV28 and TRBJ1-2; a possible D gene is TRBD1 (5 bases). The CDR3 consists of 16 residues. V was clipped by 2 bases and J by 7 bases, with 20 bases between them. The germline V gene has CDR1 MDHEN and CDR2 SYDVKM. DNA for the CDR3: TGTGCCAGCAGTTTACCCCTCCCGGGCTCAGGGTTTGGCTACACCTTC. Protein sequence: CASSLPLPGSGFGYTF.

Of note for this clone: Different DNA sequences within this sample yield the same CDR3. V gene TRBV19 combines with J gene TRBJ2-5, with D unresolved. V lost 3 bases to trimming and J lost 5 bases, with 4 bases between them. CDR3 length: 11 residues. CDR1 and CDR2 (germline): LNHDA, SQIVND (reference sequence). The CDR3 nucleotides are TGTGCCAGTAGTATCCAGGAGACCCAGTACTTC. Amino acid sequence: CASSIQETQYF.

The chain has TRBV18 and TRBJ1-5; TRBD1 matches 7 bases. Germline CDR1 is KGHSH and CDR2 is LQKENI. V lost 0 bases and J lost 4; bases outside the gene matches: 3. CDR3 length: 15 residues. The CDR3: CASSPPRTGNQPQHF. The CDR3 DNA reads TGTGCCAGCTCACCACCCCGGACAGGTAATCAGCCCCAGCATTTT.

V and J are TRBV5-1 and TRBJ2-3; 10 positions match TRBD2. CDR3 length: 14 residues. J was trimmed by 5 bases and V by 3 bases; bases with no gene match: 3. Germline V gene lookup returns CDR1 SGHRS and CDR2 YFSETQ. The CDR3 DNA is TGCGCCAGCAGCTCGCGGACTAGCGGAGATACGCAGTATTTT. Translation gives CASSSRTSGDTQYF.

The genes are TRBV2 and TRBJ2-3, with unresolved D. Deletions cut 5 bases from V and 2 bases from J, with 14 bases between. The V gene's germline CDR1 is SNHLY and CDR2 FYNNEI. This CDR3 comprises 15 residues. CDR3 nucleotides: TGTGCCAGCAGTCAGCAAGCGACCATCACAGATACGCAGTATTTT. Amino acid sequence: CASSQQATITDTQYF.

This CDR3 is CASMGHGQPRNQPQHF. CDR3 DNA sequence: TGTGCCAGTATGGGGCACGGACAGCCACGGAATCAGCCCCAGCATTTT. The rearrangement joins TRBV19 to TRBJ1-5, with a possible D match to TRBD1 (6 bases). CDR3 size: 16 residues. V lost 7 bases and J lost 4, with 20 bases in between. Germline V CDR1 and CDR2: LNHDA, SQIVND (reference sequence).

CDR3 in DNA: TGTGCCAGCAGCTTAGCGGTGCTTGCTAACTATGGCTACACCTTC. Its translation is CASSLAVLANYGYTF. The chain has TRBV7-2 and TRBJ1-2; D remains unclear. Per the germline V gene, CDR1 is SGHTA and CDR2 is FQGNSA. The CDR3 is 15 amino acids. The V end lost 0 bases, the J end lost 0 bases, and 8 bases lay between the germline ends.

As to this clone: The conserved closing phenylalanine or tryptophan is absent in this CDR3, likely reflecting a read error. The limits of the CDR3 on the DNA are not certain, so only TCRdb's listed CDR3 is given. J is TRBJ2-3 and V is TRBV7-8; the tabulated D call, TRBD2, remains unverified against the DNA. Germline loops: CDR1 SGHVS, CDR2 FQNEAQ. Termini included, the CDR3 measures 13 amino acids. This chain's CDR3 is CASSLACGRARGA.

V gene TRBV19 combines with J gene TRBJ1-2; TRBD1 matches 7 bases. V trimming: 4 bases; J trimming: 4 bases; junction bases outside the gene matches: 6. Germline V gene data show CDR1 as LNHDA and CDR2 as SQIVND (reference sequence). This CDR3 is 14 amino acids long. In DNA form, the CDR3 reads TGTGCCAGTAGTAGGGGACAGCTACCCTATGGCTACACCTTC. This translates into CASSRGQLPYGYTF.

As to this clone: This same CDR3 is encoded by further DNA sequences in the sample. The genes are TRBV28 and TRBJ2-7, with TRBD2 matching over 7 bases. CDR3 length equals 13 residues. Germline lookup yields CDR1 MDHEN and CDR2 SYDVKM. V shed 5 bases and J 3 bases; nucleotides not matched to a gene: 4. The CDR3, as DNA: TGTGCCAGCAGTCCTGGGGGGGGCTACGAGCAGTACTTC. This codes for CASSPGGGYEQYF.

This chain joins TRBV29-1 and TRBJ2-2, with 9 bases lining up with TRBD2. CDR3 length: 15 amino acids. The junction had 5 bases not matched to a gene; V was cut back by 5 bases and J by 1 base. CDR1 is SQVTM and CDR2 is ANQGSEA in the germline V gene. The DNA of the CDR3 is TGCAGCGTTAACCGTAGCGGGAGGAACACCGGGGAGCTGTTTTTT. Translating it yields CSVNRSGRNTGELFF.

J is TRBJ1-1 and V is TRBV5-1; D not certain. CDR1 and CDR2 (germline): SGHRS, YFSETQ. V lost 4 bases to trimming and J lost 10 bases, with 17 bases between them. CDR3 length: 13 amino acids. The CDR3 DNA reads as TGCGCCAGCAGCCCGGACGGCCCGCTGAGAGCTTTCTTT. Protein: CASSPDGPLRAFF.

This chain connects TRBV7-2 to TRBJ2-7, with a possible D match to TRBD2 (6 bases). The germline CDR1 and CDR2 sequences are SGHTA and FQGNSA. Trimming cost V 5 bases and J 1 base, with 6 bases left between them. This CDR3 comprises 12 residues. The CDR3 protein is CASSRGSYEQYF. The CDR3 DNA sequence: TGTGCCAGCAGCCGGGGGTCCTACGAGCAGTACTTC. The complete variable domain, with remaining parts taken from reference TRBV7-2 and TRBJ2-7, reads GAGVSQSPSNKVTEKGKDVELRCDPISGHTALYWYRQSLGQGLEFLIYFQGNSAPDKSGLPSDRFSAERTGGSVSTLTIQRTQQEDSAVYLCASSRGSYEQYFGPGTRLTVT.

To note about this clone: Other DNA sequences of this sample code for an identical CDR3. CDR3 in amino acids: CAWSSDRGYEQYF. The CDR3 DNA is TGTGCCTGGTCCTCGGACAGGGGCTACGAGCAGTACTTC. The chain has TRBV30 and TRBJ2-7, with 9 bases lining up with TRBD1. V was pared by 5 bases and J by 3 bases, with 5 bases of the junction left unmatched. This CDR3 is 13 amino acids long. The germline V gene encodes CDR1 GTSNPN and CDR2 SVGIG (reference sequence).

The chain uses TRBV19 and TRBJ2-2; no firm D call. Germline lookup yields CDR1 LNHDA and CDR2 SQIVND (reference sequence). This CDR3 is 14 amino acids long. Trimming left V 6 bases short and J 3 bases short, with 11 bases between. The DNA of the CDR3 is TGTGCCAGTAGGAAAGGTCGAGACACCGGGGAGCTGTTTTTT. It is translated as CASRKGRDTGELFF.

The V gene is TRBV28, the J gene TRBJ1-3; D might be TRBD1 (5 bases). The CDR3 sequence is 18 residues long. Germline V gene lookup returns CDR1 MDHEN and CDR2 SYDVKM. Deletions cut 7 bases from V and 0 bases from J, with 22 bases between. The CDR3 DNA reads TGTGCCAGCATCAAGCCCCATGGGGCCGCCAGCTCTGGAAACACCATATATTTT. Protein sequence: CASIKPHGAASSGNTIYF. Full variable domain (outside the CDR3, taken from reference TRBV28 and TRBJ1-3): DVKVTQSSRYLVKRTGEKVFLECVQDMDHENMFWYRQDPGLGLRLIYFSYDVKMKEKGDIPEGYSVSREKKERFSLILESASTNQTSMYLCASIKPHGAASSGNTIYFGEGSWLTVV.

The V and J genes are TRBV19 and TRBJ2-1; 7 nucleotides align to TRBD2. Germline CDR1 and CDR2: LNHDA and SQIVND (reference sequence). J lost 9 bases, V lost 3 bases, and 14 bases had no gene match. CDR3 size: 16 residues. The CDR3 loop is CASSMVAGIFATEQFF. CDR3 DNA sequence: TGTGCCAGTAGTATGGTAGCGGGTATCTTTGCGACTGAGCAGTTCTTC.